Below are 13 T cell receptor beta chains sequenced from a single sample in a study of cytotoxic CD8 clonotypes in ibrutinib-treated CLL. The method was immunoSEQ multiplex PCR; TCRdb's version includes in-frame clones alone and lacks a portion of them. This table holds over 140,000 clones, more than 70% found once. This specimen was PBMCs, taken after 36 months of ibrutinib treatment. All receptors come from a human donor with chronic lymphocytic leukemia.

V usage is TRBV2 and J usage is TRBJ2-1, with 10 bases fitting TRBD2. J gave up 8 bases and V 5 bases, and 9 bases lay outside the gene matches. CDR3 size: 15 residues. Germline assignment: CDR1 SNHLY and CDR2 FYNNEI. This CDR3 is CASSWGASGSYEQFF. CDR3 DNA sequence: TGTGCCAGCAGTTGGGGGGCTAGCGGGAGTTATGAGCAGTTCTTC.

This chain uses TRBV10-1 with TRBJ1-6; D is perhaps TRBD1 (5 bases). Germline assignment: CDR1 WNHNN and CDR2 SYGVQD (reference sequence). V lost 7 bases and J lost 14, with 18 bases in between. The CDR3 totals 13 residues. CDR3 nucleotides: TGCGCCAGCACCCCCAACATTGGGGCGTCCCTCCACTTT. This encodes CASTPNIGASLHF.

The chain carries TRBV7-9 and TRBJ1-2; D unclear. From germline, CDR1 is SEHNR and CDR2 FQNEAQ (reference sequence). The CDR3 loop spans 15 amino acids. V was shortened by 0 bases and J by 4 bases, with 12 bases between the two germline ends. This CDR3 reads CASSLADTRPYGYTF. The CDR3 DNA is TGTGCCAGCAGCTTAGCCGATACCCGTCCCTATGGCTACACCTTC.

The rearrangement joins TRBV5-4 to TRBJ1-1; 8 bases are shared with TRBD1. Per the germline V gene, CDR1 is SGHNT and CDR2 is YYREEE (reference sequence). The junction had 4 bases not matched to a gene; V was cut back by 3 bases and J by 3 bases. The length of the CDR3 is 14 residues. CDR3 DNA: TGTGCCAGCAGCTGGGGACAGGCCCACACTGAAGCTTTCTTT. Protein: CASSWGQAHTEAFF. Drawing the rest from reference TRBV5-4 and TRBJ1-1, the complete variable domain is ETGVTQSPTHLIKTRGQQVTLRCSSQSGHNTVSWYQQALGQGPQFIFQYYREEENGRGNFPPRFSGLQFPNYSSELNVNALELDDSALYLCASSWGQAHTEAFFGQGTRLTVV.

The CDR3 reads CASSPGVGTYNEQFF. For the CDR3, the DNA is TGTGCCAGCAGTCCCGGAGTGGGGACCTACAATGAGCAGTTCTTC. The J gene is TRBJ2-1, the V gene TRBV6-1; the D is unclear. The V gene's germline CDR1 is MNHNS and CDR2 SASEGT. The ends were cut back, 5 bases at V and 2 bases at J, with 13 bases in the middle. This CDR3 is 15 amino acids long.

V gene TRBV10-3 combines with J gene TRBJ1-2, with D unclear. V was shortened by 4 bases and J by 8 bases, with 11 bases between the two germline ends. The V gene's germline CDR1 is ENHRY and CDR2 SYGVKD. CDR3 length: 12 amino acids. The CDR3 DNA follows: TGTGCCATCAGTGCCCTCTCTGAGGGCTACACCTTC. It yields the protein CAISALSEGYTF.

The chain joins TRBV30 to TRBJ2-3, with 13 bases that match TRBD2. V shed 0 bases and J 4 bases; nucleotides not matched to a gene: 4. The germline V gene has CDR1 GTSNPN and CDR2 SVGIG (reference sequence). The CDR3 contains 16 residues. As DNA, the CDR3 is TGTGCCTGGAGTGTACTAGCGGGAGGGCGCGCAGATACGCAGTATTTT. Encoded protein: CAWSVLAGGRADTQYF.

The rearrangement joins TRBV2 to TRBJ2-2, with 10 bases matching TRBD2. Trimming took 6 bases from V and 5 from J; bases not matched to a gene: 6. Germline CDR1 and CDR2: SNHLY and FYNNEI. The CDR3 loop spans 15 amino acids. The CDR3 nucleotides are TGTGCCAGCAGGGGGACTAGCGTTTTTACCGGGGAGCTGTTTTTT. It is translated as CASRGTSVFTGELFF.

The rearrangement uses TRBV7-3 and TRBJ2-3, with D tentatively TRBD2 (7 bases). Germline-derived CDR1 and CDR2 are SGHTA and FQGTGA. This CDR3 spans 16 amino acids. V was trimmed by 4 bases and J by 7 bases, leaving 21 bases between them. The DNA of the CDR3 is TGTGCCAGCAGCTCCTTGGTAGGGGGAGGGAGGCATACGCAGTATTTT. Translating it yields CASSSLVGGGRHTQYF.

V usage is TRBV9 and J usage is TRBJ2-2, with D unclear. From germline, CDR1 is SGDLS and CDR2 YYNGEE. This CDR3 is 14 amino acids long. Trimming took 0 bases from V and 1 from J, leaving 4 bases between them. The chain's CDR3 is CASSVAGNTGELFF. CDR3 sequence (DNA): TGTGCCAGCAGCGTAGCAGGGAACACCGGGGAGCTGTTTTTT.

This sequence joins TRBV19 and TRBJ1-4, with TRBD1 matching 8 bases. This CDR3 is 17 amino acids long. V shed 0 bases, J shed 7 bases, and the junction held 10 bases outside the gene matches. Germline V gene sequence: CDR1 LNHDA, CDR2 SQIVND (reference sequence). For the CDR3, the DNA is TGTGCCAGTAGTATAGATACTGGACAGGGTATCAGTGAAAAACTGTTTTTT. Amino acids: CASSIDTGQGISEKLFF.

V gene TRBV30 combines with J gene TRBJ2-7; D possibly corresponds to TRBD2 (6 bases). Germline CDR1 GTSNPN, CDR2 SVGIG (reference sequence). CDR3 length: 13 amino acids. V was trimmed by 7 bases and J by 5 bases, leaving 18 bases between them. Here the CDR3 DNA reads TGTGCCTTAATGGCGGGATCTGGGGACGAGCAGTACTTC. It specifies CALMAGSGDEQYF.

V gene TRBV6-6 combines with J gene TRBJ2-5, with D perhaps matching TRBD1 (5 bases). Trimming pared 2 bases from V and 0 bases from J, leaving 13 bases between. CDR1 is MNHNY and CDR2 is SVGAGI in the germline V gene (reference sequence). This CDR3 spans 16 amino acids. In DNA, the CDR3 is TGTGCCAGCAGTTACCCGTATCTAGGGGACCAAGAGACCCAGTACTTC. As protein: CASSYPYLGDQETQYF.